These T cell receptor beta chains were read from a single sample in a study of cytomegalovirus exposure and HLA in healthy donors. The repertoire was sequenced with immunoSEQ multiplex PCR; TCRdb's copy has only in-frame clones and lacks some. The sample yields approximately 170,000 clones, around 75% seen once. What was sequenced was PBMCs. These receptors were collected from a male donor in good health and CMV-seronegative. Each CDR3 is given with its conserved first and last residue. The D gene is left open where the match is weak. Size is omitted from some rows. Given values are once, few, many or a class for expanded clones.

>NA|NA|TRBJ1-1|TRBV7-9
TGTGCCAGCAGCTTATGGACACTCGAGAACACTGAAGCTTTCTTT
CASSLWTLENTEAFF
>NA|few|TRBJ1-1|TRBV19
TGTGCCAGTAGTATTGGTTTGGCAGAAGCTTTCTTT
CASSIGLAEAFF
>TRBD1|NA|TRBJ2-5|TRBV5-1
TGCGCCAGCAGATCCGAAACAGGGGGAGAGACCCAGTACTTC
CASRSETGGETQYF
>NA|NA|TRBJ1-4|TRBV4-3
TGCGCCAGCAGCCAAGGGCGCGGGACGACTAATGAAAAACTGTTTTTT
CASSQGRGTTNEKLFF
>TRBD2|NA|TRBJ2-7|TRBV5-6
TGTGCCAGCAGCACGGGAGGGACAAACCTTTACGAGCAGTACTTC
CASSTGGTNLYEQYF
>NA|NA|TRBJ1-2|TRBV5-6
TGTGCCAGCAGCTTGGCCATCGGACAGCGTAACTATGGCTACACCTTC
CASSLAIGQRNYGYTF
>NA|NA|TRBJ2-3|TRBV6-4
TGTGCCAGCAGTGACTCACTAGATACAGATACGCAGTATTTT
CASSDSLDTDTQYF
>NA|NA|TRBJ1-1|TRBV7-9
TGTGCCAGCGGAGACAGGCCGAACACTGAAGCTTTCTTT
CASGDRPNTEAFF
>TRBD2|NA|TRBJ2-7|TRBV18
TGTGCCAGCTCACCACGGACTAGCGGTCTGTACGAGCAGTACTTC
CASSPRTSGLYEQYF
>TRBD1|NA|TRBJ1-5|TRBV27
TGTGCCAGCAGTTTATGGGGCAGGGGGGCCAATAGCAATCAGCCCCAGCATTTT
CASSLWGRGANSNQPQHF
>TRBD2|NA|TRBJ2-5|TRBV14
TGTGCCAGCAGCCAGCCTAGCGGGCAAGAGACCCAGTACTTC
CASSQPSGQETQYF
>NA|NA|TRBJ2-1|TRBV18
TGTGCCAGCTCGCCGGGACTCCAGTACAATGAGCAGTTCTTC
CASSPGLQYNEQFF
>NA|NA|TRBJ1-1|TRBV29-1
TGCAGCGTCGTTCCGACAGTTAACACTGAAGCTTTCTTT
CSVVPTVNTEAFF
>TRBD1|NA|TRBJ1-5|TRBV15
TGTGCCACCAGCTCCTATGGGACAGGGGATGGTCAGCCCCAGCATTTT
CATSSYGTGDGQPQHF
>TRBD2|NA|TRBJ2-5|TRBV28
TGTGCCAGCAGTTCCCCTAGCGGGATGGGAGAGACCCAGTACTTC
CASSSPSGMGETQYF
>NA|NA|TRBJ2-3|TRBV30
TGTGCCTGGAGTGCACTGAATACGCAGTATTTT
CAWSALNTQYF
>NA|NA|TRBJ1-5|TRBV4-2
TGTGCCAGCAGCCAAGATAGGGGGGGGGCTCAGCCCCAGCATTTT
CASSQDRGGAQPQHF
>NA|NA|TRBJ1-1|TRBV28
TGTGCCAGCCAGAGGTTTTATCGAGGGACTGAAGCTTTCTTT
CASQRFYRGTEAFF
>TRBD2|NA|TRBJ2-4|TRBV27
TGTGCCAGCAGTTTGCGGGAGACCAAAAACATTCAGTACTTC
CASSLRETKNIQYF
>NA|many|TRBJ2-7|TRBV7-6
TGTGCCAGCAGCTCCTATCGTACCTACGAGCAGTACTTC
CASSSYRTYEQYF
>NA|NA|TRBJ2-1|TRBV6-5
TGTGCCAGCAAAAGCACCTATCGCCTGTTCTTC
CASKSTYRLFF
>TRBD1|NA|TRBJ1-2|TRBV7-3
TGTGCCAGCAGCTCAGGACAGGGGGATGGCTACACCTTC
CASSSGQGDGYTF
>TRBD2|NA|TRBJ2-4|TRBV13
TGTGCCAGCAGCTTAGGAACTAGCGGGACCGAAAACATTCAGTACTTC
CASSLGTSGTENIQYF
>NA|NA|TRBJ2-7|TRBV11-2
TGTGCCAGCAGCTTAGCGGGGGTTCAGGGGCAGTACTTC
CASSLAGVQGQYF
>NA|NA|TRBJ2-1|TRBV9
TGTGCCAGCAGCCGAACCCTCGGAGGCCTATACAATGAGCAGTTCTTC
CASSRTLGGLYNEQFF
>NA|NA|TRBJ2-7|TRBV4-1
TGCGCCAGCAGCCAAGACTCTCAGGGGAAAGGAGGAAACGAGCAGTACTTC
CASSQDSQGKGGNEQYF
>TRBD1|NA|TRBJ1-1|TRBV4-1
TGCGCCAGCAGCCAAACCCGGACAGGGGCGGACACTGAAGCTTTCTTT
CASSQTRTGADTEAFF
>TRBD2|NA|TRBJ2-3|TRBV7-9
TGTGCCAGCAGCTTAGGACTAGCGGGAAATCAGGATACGCAGTATTTT
CASSLGLAGNQDTQYF
>NA|NA|TRBJ1-1|TRBV18
TGTGCCAGCTCACGAGGACATCTGAACACTGACGCTTTCTTT
CASSRGHLNTDAFF
>TRBD1|NA|TRBJ1-2|TRBV6-1
TGTGCCAGCAGCTTCCAGGGGGCGGATGGCTACACCTTC
CASSFQGADGYTF
>TRBD2|NA|TRBJ2-3|TRBV18
TGTGCCAGCTCAAGGACTAGCGGAGGGAACACAGATACGCAGTATTTT
CASSRTSGGNTDTQYF
>TRBD1|NA|TRBJ1-2|TRBV19
TGTGCCAGTAGTATGGGGACAGGGTATGGCTACACCTTC
CASSMGTGYGYTF
>NA|NA|TRBJ2-2|TRBV6-5
TGTGCCAGCCGGAACACCGGGGAGCTGTTTTTT
CASRNTGELFF
>NA|NA|TRBJ1-4|TRBV18
TGTGCCAGCTCACCACCGGAAGGGGGTAAGACCACTAATGAAAAACTGTTTTTT
CASSPPEGGKTTNEKLFF
>NA|NA|TRBJ2-6|TRBV18
TGTGCCAGCTCACCGGGGGGGGCGAGAGGGGCCAACGTCCTGACTTTC
CASSPGGARGANVLTF
>TRBD1|NA|TRBJ2-2|TRBV7-7
TGTGCCAGCAGCCCGATCACAGGGGGCGGTACCGGGGAGCTGTTTTTT
CASSPITGGGTGELFF
>TRBD2|NA|TRBJ2-7|TRBV27
TGTGCCAGCAGTTCGGGACTAGCGTACTACGAGCAGTACTTC
CASSSGLAYYEQYF
>NA|NA|TRBJ2-5|TRBV5-1
TGCGCCAGCAGCGGCGGCCTATCAAACCAAGAGACCCAGTACTTC
CASSGGLSNQETQYF
>NA|NA|TRBJ2-7|TRBV6-5
TGTGCCAGCAGTTCATCACAGGGCTACGAGCAGTACTTC
CASSSSQGYEQYF
>TRBD2|NA|TRBJ2-7|TRBV7-9
TGTGCCAGCAGGCCCTTTAGCGGGAGAGCTTACGAGCAGTACTTC
CASRPFSGRAYEQYF
>TRBD1|NA|TRBJ1-2|TRBV27
TGTGCCAGCAGTCAGGGGGCGGAAGGCTACACCTTC
CASSQGAEGYTF
>TRBD1|NA|TRBJ2-2|TRBV5-4
TGTGCCAGCAGCTTGGTGGTACAGGGGCACACCGGGGAGCTGTTTTTT
CASSLVVQGHTGELFF
>NA|NA|TRBJ2-5|TRBV10-3
TGTGCCATCAGTCAACAAGAGACCCAGTACTTC
CAISQQETQYF
>NA|medium-sized|TRBJ1-3|TRBV6-1
TGTGCCAGCAGTGAACTAGCCGACTCTGGAAACACCATATATTTT
CASSELADSGNTIYF
>NA|NA|TRBJ2-2|TRBV6-5
TGTGCCAGCAGTTACGGGGGGACCACCGGGGAGCTGTTTTTT
CASSYGGTTGELFF
>NA|NA|TRBJ1-1|TRBV28
TGTGCCAGCAGTTGGGGGGGGCCAGCTTTCTTT
CASSWGGPAFF
>TRBD2|NA|TRBJ2-1|TRBV7-2
TGTGCCAGCAGGCCAACTAGCGGCAGGGGTCCGGAGCAGTTCTTC
CASRPTSGRGPEQFF
>NA|NA|TRBJ2-5|TRBV18
TGTGCCAGCTCACCACCGGCAGGGGCAGAGACCCAGTACTTC
CASSPPAGAETQYF
>TRBD2|NA|TRBJ2-2|TRBV25-1
TGTGCCAGCAGTGTCGGGGGGGCGGGGACCGGGGAGCTGTTTTTT
CASSVGGAGTGELFF
>NA|NA|TRBJ1-2|TRBV18
TGTGCCAGCTCACCGGGAGAGAGGCATGGCTACACCTTC
CASSPGERHGYTF
>TRBD1|NA|TRBJ1-3|TRBV4-3
TGCGCCAGCAGCCGAAACAGGGGGCCTGGAAACACCATATATTTT
CASSRNRGPGNTIYF
>NA|NA|TRBJ1-5|TRBV19
TGTGCCAGTAGTTCCCTAGGGGGGGGTTACAATCAGCCCCAGCATTTT
CASSSLGGGYNQPQHF
>NA|NA|TRBJ2-5|TRBV9
TGTGCCAGCAGCGTAGACCTAGCACAAGAGACCCAGTACTTC
CASSVDLAQETQYF
>NA|NA|TRBJ2-5|TRBV27
TGTGCCAGCAGTTTAAGGGGGTCGAGAGAGACCCAGTACTTC
CASSLRGSRETQYF
>NA|few|TRBJ1-1|TRBV19
TGTGCCAGTAGCCGCACGGCGGTGAACACTGAAGCTTTCTTT
CASSRTAVNTEAFF
>TRBD1|few|TRBJ1-1|TRBV5-6
TGTGCCAGCAGCTTGTTGGGGTACAGGGGGAACACTGAAGCTTTCTTT
CASSLLGYRGNTEAFF
>NA|NA|TRBJ2-1|TRBV9
TGTGCCAGCAGCGTAGAAGGCAGGCAGAGCTCCTACAATGAGCAGTTCTTC
CASSVEGRQSSYNEQFF